A single sample is the source of the 21 T cell receptor beta chains below, sequenced in a study of control samples from healthy donors and cancer patients (dated by TCRdb to the early 2020s). The receptor library was made with the immunoSEQ multiplex PCR assay. In TCRdb, the immuneACCESS table is reduced to in-frame sequences with V and J assigned. These tables do not hold every clone; where another copy was compared, an unresolved V gene accounts for under half, and the others remain unexplained. The sample has 85,000 to 90,000 clones on record, 85% of them singletons. The top ten clones comprise approximately 2% of the sample. The sequenced material came from blood. These receptors were collected from a woman aged 40-49 years in good health.

The rearrangement uses TRBV29-1 and TRBJ1-4; 7 nucleotides line up with TRBD1. CDR1 and CDR2 (germline): SQVTM, ANQGSEA. The V gene end was trimmed by 6 bases and the J gene end by 6 bases; junction bases not matched to a gene: 10. The CDR3 length is 14 residues. As DNA, the CDR3 is TGCAGCGTCGGTCACCGGGACAGCCATGAAAAACTGTTTTTT. It encodes CSVGHRDSHEKLFF.

The chain employs TRBV5-1 and TRBJ2-3; no clear D. Trimming shortened V by 3 bases and J by 9 bases, and 5 bases separated the two germline ends. Germline loops: CDR1 SGHRS, CDR2 YFSETQ. The CDR3 runs 10 residues. The CDR3 nucleotides read TGCGCCAGCAGCTCACAAACGCAGTATTTT. Translated, it gives CASSSQTQYF.

The rearrangement uses TRBV29-1 and TRBJ1-2; D gene uncertain. Germline values: CDR1 SQVTM, CDR2 ANQGSEA. Trimming stripped 4 bases from V and 6 bases from J, with 21 bases between. The CDR3 spans 15 residues. CDR3 coding DNA: TGCAGCGTTGCCCGGACCTTCCTTGGTCAGGATGGCTACACCTTC. It is translated as CSVARTFLGQDGYTF. The variable domain in full, completed from reference TRBV29-1 and TRBJ1-2, reads SAVISQKPSRDICQRGTSLTIQCQVDSQVTMMFWYRQQPGQSLTLIATANQGSEATYESGFVIDKFPISRPNLTFSTLTVSNMSPEDSSIYLCSVARTFLGQDGYTFGSGTRLTVV.

The chain recombines TRBV6-5 with TRBJ1-4, with 8 bases that match TRBD1. Germline V gene sequence: CDR1 MNHEY, CDR2 SVGAGI. V lost 6 bases, J lost 10 bases, and 13 bases stayed unmatched. This CDR3 contains 15 residues. CDR3 in amino acids: CASSLDPGTGPKLFF. In DNA form, the CDR3 reads TGTGCCAGCAGCCTTGACCCTGGGACAGGACCAAAACTGTTTTTT.

The V gene is TRBV7-2, the J gene TRBJ2-1; D is ambiguous. The CDR3 length is 14 residues. Germline V gives CDR1 SGHTA, CDR2 FQGNSA. The V gene lost 5 bases and the J gene lost 4 bases, with 12 bases spanning the gap. The DNA for the CDR3 is TGTGCCAGCAGCCACCGGGCCGGGTACAATGAGCAGTTCTTC. Translation gives CASSHRAGYNEQFF.

The rearrangement links TRBV25-1 to TRBJ2-5; D is tentatively TRBD1 or TRBD2 (5 bases each). In germline, CDR1 is MGHDK, CDR2 SYGVNS. The CDR3 is 14 residues long. V was shortened by 0 bases and J by 4 bases, with 9 bases between the two germline ends. CDR3 in amino acids: CASSEYGGGETQYF. CDR3 coding DNA: TGTGCCAGCAGTGAATATGGTGGGGGAGAGACCCAGTACTTC.

This chain joins TRBV27 and TRBJ1-4; no reliable D call. The CDR3 has 14 amino acids. Germline V gene sequence: CDR1 MNHEY, CDR2 SMNVEV (reference sequence). The germline V and J ends were trimmed by 2 bases and 7 bases, with 11 bases remaining between them. This CDR3 is CASSLRGIGEKLFF. In DNA, the CDR3 is TGTGCCAGCAGTTTAAGAGGGATAGGTGAAAAACTGTTTTTT.

V is TRBV7-2 and J is TRBJ1-5, with D perhaps matching TRBD1 (6 bases). Germline V gives CDR1 SGHTA, CDR2 FQGNSA. The CDR3 runs 15 residues. Trimming removed 6 bases at V and 1 base at J, with 13 bases between. The CDR3 region is CASRLQGESNQPQHF. The CDR3 DNA reads TGTGCCAGCAGGTTACAGGGTGAGAGCAATCAGCCCCAGCATTTT.

The CDR3 DNA reads as TGTGCCACCGGGACAGTTGGAAGCAATCAGCCCCAGCATTTT. Translated, it gives CATGTVGSNQPQHF. The chain is built from TRBV25-1 and TRBJ1-5; 7 bases align to TRBD1. Per the germline V gene, CDR1 is MGHDK and CDR2 is SYGVNS. The CDR3 length is 14 residues. With 10 bases clipped from V and 1 base from J, the junction kept 7 bases outside the gene matches.

Only a few counts were recorded for this clone. V usage is TRBV11-3 and J usage is TRBJ1-2, with TRBD1 matching over 8 bases. The CDR3 consists of 13 residues. V gave up 5 bases and J gave up 4 bases; unmatched junction bases: 3. Looked up from germline, CDR1 is SGHNT and CDR2 is YENEEA. This CDR3 reads CASSTGGSYGYTF. As DNA, the CDR3 is TGTGCCAGCAGCACAGGGGGAAGCTATGGCTACACCTTC.

The V and J genes are TRBV7-9 and TRBJ1-1; possibly TRBD1 for D (6 bases). V was trimmed by 5 bases and J by 5 bases, leaving 18 bases between them. There are 15 residues in the CDR3. Germline V gene sequence: CDR1 SEHNR, CDR2 FQNEAQ (reference sequence). The CDR3 spells CASSPSRGRSTEAFF. In nucleotides, the CDR3 is TGTGCCAGCAGCCCGTCCAGGGGAAGAAGTACTGAAGCTTTCTTT.

The rearrangement uses TRBV6-2 or TRBV6-3 and TRBJ2-1; D not certain. The V gene's germline CDR1 is MNHEY and CDR2 SVGEGT. V was trimmed by 4 bases and J by 0 bases, leaving 22 bases between them. This CDR3 has 19 amino acids. CDR3 bases: TGTGCCAGCAGTTCCCTAGGGTTCTCAGAACGAAGCTCCTACAATGAGCAGTTCTTC. Translating it yields CASSSLGFSERSSYNEQFF.

V gene TRBV14 combines with J gene TRBJ2-2, with D tentatively TRBD1 or TRBD2 (6 bases each). Germline V lookup: CDR1 SGHDN, CDR2 FVKESK. CDR3 size: 14 residues. V was cut by 4 bases and J by 5 bases, with 11 bases left in between. CDR3 DNA: TGTGCCAGCAGCCCGGAGGGGGGAACCGGGGAGCTGTTTTTT. This sequence encodes CASSPEGGTGELFF.

This clone has only one observation. This chain connects TRBV6-5 to TRBJ1-2, with D possibly TRBD1 on 5 matching bases. CDR3 size: 16 residues. The V gene lost 3 bases and the J gene lost 4 bases, with 18 bases spanning the gap. Germline assignment: CDR1 MNHEY and CDR2 SVGAGI. CDR3: CASSYTASGQGYGYTF. The DNA of the CDR3 is TGTGCCAGCAGTTATACCGCGAGCGGTCAGGGCTATGGCTACACCTTC.

The rearrangement links TRBV20-1 to TRBJ1-1; D call uncertain. The V end was cut by 7 bases, the J end by 3 bases, with 9 bases between. Germline-derived CDR1 and CDR2 are DFQATT and SNEGSKA (reference sequence). This CDR3 region has 11 residues. The CDR3 loop is CSVGWDTEAFF. In DNA, the CDR3 is TGCAGTGTAGGGTGGGACACTGAAGCTTTCTTT.

V is TRBV7-3 and J is TRBJ2-1; maybe TRBD2 (5 bases). Germline-derived CDR1 and CDR2 are SGHTA and FQGTGA. Between the trimmed V and J ends, which lost 1 base and 2 bases, there was a span of 9 bases. The CDR3 consists of 15 residues. The chain's CDR3 is CASSLMGSTYNEQFF. CDR3 sequence (DNA): TGTGCCAGCAGCTTAATGGGGAGCACCTACAATGAGCAGTTCTTC.

Worth noting for this clone: Germline and junction disagree at one end, which may indicate a read error. The V and J genes are TRBV7-9 and TRBJ2-7; TRBD2 agrees at 7 bases. In germline, CDR1 is SEHNR, CDR2 FQNEAQ (reference sequence). The CDR3 totals 17 residues. CDR3 in amino acids: CASSVAQAAGFSYEQYF. CDR3 DNA: TGTGCCAGCAGCGTAGCCCAGGCAGCGGGGTTTTCCTACGAGCAGTACTTC.

The chain recombines TRBV10-1 with TRBJ2-3; D call uncertain. V was clipped by 0 bases and J by 5 bases, with 6 bases between them. This CDR3 has 13 amino acids. CDR1 and CDR2 (germline): WNHNN, SYGVQD (reference sequence). CDR3 sequence: CASSESMGDTQYF. The DNA of the CDR3 is TGCGCCAGCAGTGAGTCGATGGGAGATACGCAGTATTTT.

This clone came up a few times. V and J are TRBV3-1 (or the pseudogene TRBV3-2) and TRBJ2-3, with 10 bases fitting TRBD2. V lost 1 base, J lost 8 bases, and 0 bases stayed unmatched. CDR1 and CDR2 from the germline V gene are LGHDT and YNNKEL (reference sequence). This CDR3 has 13 residues. CDR3 loop: CASSQGLAGTQYF. The DNA of the CDR3 is TGTGCCAGCAGCCAAGGACTAGCGGGTACGCAGTATTTT.

CDR3 bases: TGTGCCAGCTCACGGGGAGGGAGGGACACTGAAGCTTTCTTT. This sequence encodes CASSRGGRDTEAFF. The J gene is TRBJ1-1, the V gene TRBV18; D is unresolved. The CDR3 consists of 14 residues. V lost 4 bases to trimming and J lost 3 bases, with 12 bases between them. Germline CDR1 is KGHSH and CDR2 is LQKENI.

The chain has TRBV6-6 and TRBJ1-4, with a possible D match to TRBD1 (6 bases). The CDR3 has 14 amino acids. Germline V gene lookup returns CDR1 MNHNY and CDR2 SVGAGI (reference sequence). Trimming shortened V by 6 bases and J by 4 bases, and 12 bases separated the two germline ends. As DNA, the CDR3 is TGTGCCAGCAGCACAGGGCGCTTTAATGAAAAACTGTTTTTT. Amino acid sequence: CASSTGRFNEKLFF.